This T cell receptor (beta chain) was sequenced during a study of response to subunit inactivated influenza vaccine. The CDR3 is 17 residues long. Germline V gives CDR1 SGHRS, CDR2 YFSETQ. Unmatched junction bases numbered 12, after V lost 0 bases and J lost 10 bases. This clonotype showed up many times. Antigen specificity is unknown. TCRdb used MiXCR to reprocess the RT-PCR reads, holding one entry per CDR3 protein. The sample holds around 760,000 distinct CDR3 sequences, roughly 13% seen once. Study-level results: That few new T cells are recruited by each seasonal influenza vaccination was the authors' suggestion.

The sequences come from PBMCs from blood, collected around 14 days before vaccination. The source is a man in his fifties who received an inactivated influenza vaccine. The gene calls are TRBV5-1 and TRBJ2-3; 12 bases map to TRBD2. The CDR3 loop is CASSLEPSGRVRNAQYF. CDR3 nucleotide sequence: TGCGCCAGCAGCTTGGAGCCTAGCGGGAGGGTCCGGAATGCGCAGTATTTT.